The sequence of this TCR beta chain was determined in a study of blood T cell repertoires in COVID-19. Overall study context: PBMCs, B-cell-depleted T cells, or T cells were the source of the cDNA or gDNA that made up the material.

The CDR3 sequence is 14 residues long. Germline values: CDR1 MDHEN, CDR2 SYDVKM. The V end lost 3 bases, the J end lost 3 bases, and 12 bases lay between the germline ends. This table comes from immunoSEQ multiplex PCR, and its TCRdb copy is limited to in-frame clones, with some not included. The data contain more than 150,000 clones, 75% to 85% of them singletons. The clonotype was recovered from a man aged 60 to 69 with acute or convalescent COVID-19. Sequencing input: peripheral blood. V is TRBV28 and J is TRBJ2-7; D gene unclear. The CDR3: CASSLTTTLYEQYF. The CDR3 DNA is TGTGCCAGCAGTTTGACGACAACACTCTACGAGCAGTACTTC.